The entry that follows covers one T cell receptor beta chain sequence. Patients at the Seattle site were enrolled during active infection and followed longitudinally. CDR1 is SEHNR, CDR2 FQNEAQ, per germline (reference sequence). V dropped 9 bases and J dropped 1; count of bases not matched to a gene: 2. The CDR3 consists of 13 residues. Profiling relied on immunoSEQ multiplex PCR, and the TCRdb table lists in-frame clones only, not all of them. The table includes some 70,000 clones, around 85% detected once. The data were obtained in a study of blood T cell repertoires in COVID-19. The source of this sequence is a man aged 35-49 years with COVID-19, enrolled during active disease. Specimen: peripheral blood. J is TRBJ1-4 and V is TRBV7-9; 7 bases match TRBD1. The CDR3 loop is CASQGGTNEKLFF. The DNA for the CDR3 is TGTGCCAGTCAGGGGGGAACTAATGAAAAACTGTTTTTT.